This T cell receptor (beta chain) was identified during a study of cytomegalovirus exposure and HLA in healthy donors (dated by TCRdb to the late 2010s). About the investigation overall: An earlier analysis of under 600 of the donors reported 250 to 300 Gb of sequence data and 117 million unique TCR beta sequences from approximately 180 million T cells. Approximately 300 gigabases of sequencing data and 91 million or so unique TCR sequences made up an early release that covered several hundred HLA-typed donors. Of the approximately 400 genotyped donors, about 80% fell in the genetic ancestry cluster associated with self-reported Caucasian donors. The study was designed to test whether signatures of past pathogen exposure could be identified by cataloging public T cell receptors. The study profiled the T cell repertoires of about 640 subjects by immunosequencing and related them to cytomegalovirus serostatus. A separate validation cohort of roughly 120 different subjects was used in addition to the 666-subject first cohort. To predict cytomegalovirus infection status, the study combined high-throughput TCR immunosequencing, statistical association of individual TCRs with disease status, and machine learning. A later analysis re-examined previously published TCR beta repertoires from just over 650 donors and added high-resolution HLA genotyping to investigate patterns of TCR occurrence. Rather than drawing on any new phenotypic data, the later analysis identified candidate immune exposures from TCR beta sequences and the way those sequences occurred across donors. An earlier analysis of 500 to 650 of the donors applied high-throughput TCR beta sequencing to assess whether each TCR beta V gene segment acted as functional or pseudogenic. Donor age, sex, ethnicity and CMV serostatus were compiled alongside the repertoire data. Genome-wide SNP genotypes for about 65% of the 666 donors were used in a later genetic analysis, which treated that subset as a discovery cohort. All discovery cohort repertoires had been generated using a single sequencing platform. HLA typing included class I and class II loci at four-digit resolution. The number of donors typed differed by locus, with about 629-640 for A, B, C, DRB1 and DQB1, more than 500 for DQA1, nearly 610 for DPA1, and around 450 for DPB1. Five DR-DQ haplotypes were treated as single units for association and clustering because of strong linkage in the cohort. Across about 370 genotyped donors of the cohort, an average of roughly 200,000 unique TCR beta nucleotide sequences per donor were sequenced, and 15% to 20% of those sequences were non-productive.

The cohort was made up of 666 healthy bone marrow donors. All cohort members were sampled while nominally healthy, although unrecorded immune exposures were likely present. CMV serostatus was positive for roughly 290 and negative for about 55% of the roughly 670 cohort members, and was not recorded for this donor. A peripheral blood sample was provided by each donor, and peripheral blood mononuclear cells were used for TCR beta sequencing. Genomic DNA extraction from the blood cell samples was performed with the Qiagen DNeasy Blood Extraction Kit. Per the germline V gene (reference sequence), SGHNT is the CDR1 and YYREEE is the CDR2. The cysteine opens and the phenylalanine closes a CDR3 of 14 amino acids. The entry retains the CDR3 DNA only, 42 bases that are in frame from base 1. V ends up 2 bases short and J 3 bases short, with an unmatched junction base count of 1. Findings and caveats that apply to the study as a whole: In an earlier analysis of some 540 of the donors, most TCR beta V segments appeared in productive rearrangements about 90% or about 30% of the time, broadly matching IMGT annotations. In a later analysis, several top co-occurrence clusters were reported to appear linked to parvovirus B19, influenza, CMV and Epstein-Barr virus. Because HLA typing was unavailable for some donors at each locus, only the typed subset was used in association tests. A further reported finding was that TCR beta sequences accurately predicted the HLA-A and HLA-B alleles for most subjects in the first cohort. The authors suggested that the approach could potentially be extended to other disease states and immunological phenotypes. V-gene and J-gene trimming of TCR beta chains was associated with a missense DCLRE1C variant in a later genetic analysis, and the association was replicated in an independent cohort. The classifier was reported to diagnose cytomegalovirus status with high specificity and sensitivity in both the original cohort and the validation cohort. According to a later genetic analysis, donors in an Asian-associated ancestry cluster had fewer N-insertions in productive TCRs than the approximately 650-donor mean. In a later analysis, HLA-associated TCR beta chains showed more clonal expansion and lower generation probabilities than non-associated chains that were equally common. According to a later analysis, TCR association rates differed among HLA loci, with DRB1 alleles showing the most associated TCRs and HLA-C alleles showing the fewest. Three of the identified cytomegalovirus-associated TCR beta chains were confirmed in vitro to be specific for cytomegalovirus antigens. The 87-base-pair reads could not distinguish some IMGT-functional V segments, including TRBV6-2 and TRBV6-3, so those segments were excluded. The study listed 170 or so TCR beta chains as associated with cytomegalovirus. Linkage disequilibrium might explain the correlated functional status among segregating V segments, but an unknown experimental factor could not be ruled out. Approximately 16 rarely observed V segments, including chromosome 9 orphons, were excluded from the earlier analysis of a few hundred of the donors because counts were too low. Sequencing depth was assumed to be roughly uniform across donors in the presence/absence analyses, though that assumption may not hold. According to a later analysis, most CMV-associated TCR beta chains appeared to be HLA-restricted, and the HLA associations seemed to be driven largely by CMV exposure. Most TCR sequences were seen in very few donors, while some public TCRs were found in many individuals. A cluster of highly shared sequence variants was judged likely to represent a technical artifact of the sequencing pipeline. Specific HLA alleles were associated with 16,951 TCR beta sequences at a false discovery rate of 0.05 in a later analysis. Immune exposure information for the cohort was limited to CMV serostatus. In this cohort, only TCR beta chains were sequenced, and detectable features were limited by the absence of alpha or paired-chain data. Strong co-occurrence of HLA alleles, especially DR and DQ, made assigning TCR associations to individual alleles difficult.

Receptor amplification or capture employed the immunoSEQ multiplex PCR assay. For the multiplex PCR, a mixture combining 60 forward primers for TCR Vbeta segments and 13 reverse primers for TCR Jbeta segments was used. The CDR3 region of rearranged TCR beta genes was amplified from genomic DNA with a multiplex PCR assay. Amplified TCR beta libraries were sequenced as 87-base-pair reads on the Illumina HiSeq System. Under the source paper's analysis protocol: Across the 500 to 700 repertoires, a later analysis counted approximately 75 million unique TCR beta chains, some 11 million of which were shared by at least two donors. A nearest-neighbor algorithm error-corrected the raw reads and collapsed the reads into unique sequences, merging closely related sequences to remove PCR and sequencing errors. V, D and J gene segments were assigned by aligning CDR3 sequences to IMGT reference sequences. For a sequence to be retained, a match of at least six nucleotides was required to both a V gene segment and a J gene segment. A rearrangement was called productive if the CDR3 had no stop codons and remained in frame with V and J, and every other rearrangement was called non-productive. Following IMGT convention, CDR3 was defined as the stretch from the second conserved V-encoded cysteine up to the conserved J-encoded phenylalanine. Sequences without an unambiguous match to a single V gene segment were excluded from the earlier analysis of 450 to 750 of the donors. In an earlier analysis of a few hundred of the donors, V segments were called functional above 56.7% productive rearrangements and were called segregating when the between-donor standard deviation exceeded 5%. A statistical classification framework was built to diagnose cytomegalovirus status from the catalog of TCR beta chain sequences. A later analysis assigned V and J genes by comparing TCR nucleotide sequences with IMGT/GENE-DB human TR gene sequences. Using the TCRdist pipeline, a later analysis assigned CDR3 sequences along with most-parsimonious VDJ recombination scenarios. In a later analysis, every TCR beta chain was defined by the combination of its CDR3 amino acid sequence and its V-gene family, and reads without a unique V-gene family were dropped. To address suspected cross-contamination and a sequencing artifact, a later analysis removed several hundred highly shared, low-generation-probability nucleotide sequences. A later analysis calculated a clonal expansion index for each public chain from normalized within-repertoire ranks of inferred template counts. A later analysis computed generation probabilities with a VDJ recombination model fitted to out-of-frame rearrangements, and checked the results against IGoR. A later analysis scored TCR-TCR, TCR-HLA and TCR-CMV co-occurrence with hypergeometric tests, applying a repertoire-size bias correction to TCR pairs. In a later analysis, false discovery rates were estimated by permuting HLA or CMV assignments 20 times. In a later analysis, co-occurring TCRs were grouped using DBSCAN, and TCRdist sequence similarity was added for clustering within HLA-allele-positive subsets. Repertoires with fewer than 30,000 or more than 120,000 public chains, plus five repertoires with anomalous nucleotide sharing, were excluded from co-occurrence clustering. TCRdb holds this immuneACCESS table with in-frame rearrangements only. Some clones are missing; in checked studies, unresolved V genes explain under half, and the rest has no known cause. That table is the source of V, J and clone size, and D and trimming were worked out from the DNA. The sample includes some 130,000 clones, with approximately 62% observed a single time. Approximately 1.6% of the sample goes to the ten largest clones.

This clone was seen more than once but under ten times. Its antigen target is currently unknown. Base quality data are lacking; no much larger clone is found one base away. Sequenced material: PBMCs. The chain employs TRBV5-4 and TRBJ2-1; 8 bases in the middle match TRBD2. The sequence came from a human donor in good health. DNA sequence: TGTGCCAGCAGCTTAGCGGGGGACTACAATGAGCAGTTCTTC. It codes for CASSLAGDYNEQFF.